These T cell receptor beta chains were read from a single sample in a study of CD8 T cells in Susac syndrome. TCRdb analysed the immunoSEQ multiplex PCR reads with MiXCR anew, one entry per CDR3 protein. The sample holds about 83,000 distinct CDR3 sequences; approximately 96% are singletons and the top ten take roughly 0.44%. The specimen was CD8+ T cells from PBMCs. These receptors were obtained from a human donor with Susac syndrome. Both conserved end residues are part of each CDR3. D genes are given only for firm matches. Clone size is stated in some rows and not others, as once, few, many or a class when expanded.

d_call	v_call	clone_size	j_call	cdr3_nt	cdr3_aa
TRBD1	TRBV20-1	.	TRBJ1-2	TGCAGTGCTAGAGCCTGGACAGGGGGCGACTATGGCTACACCTTC	CSARAWTGGDYGYTF
TRBD2	TRBV6-1	once	TRBJ2-7	TGTGCCAGCAGTCGACACCCCAGACTAGCGGGAGAGGGGGAGCAGTACTTC	CASSRHPRLAGEGEQYF
.	TRBV4-3	.	TRBJ2-1	TGCGCCAGCAGCCAAGAGGGAGGTGAGCAGTTCTTC	CASSQEGGEQFF
TRBD2	TRBV4-3	.	TRBJ2-1	TGCGCCAGCAGCCAAGATGTCACTAGCGGGAATGAGCAGTTCTTC	CASSQDVTSGNEQFF
.	TRBV28	.	TRBJ2-5	TGTGCCAGCAGTTCCTCAACCCAGTACTTC	CASSSSTQYF
.	TRBV9	.	TRBJ2-3	TGTGCCAGCAGCGCAGGGGTGGATACGCAGTATTTT	CASSAGVDTQYF
.	TRBV4-3	.	TRBJ2-7	TGCGCCAGCAGCCAAGACTCCCCAAGGTTCGGTCCCTACGAGCAGTACTTC	CASSQDSPRFGPYEQYF
.	TRBV20-1	.	TRBJ1-3	TGCAGTGCAGTGACAGGCAGCTCTGGAAACACCATATATTTT	CSAVTGSSGNTIYF
.	TRBV29-1	.	TRBJ1-2	TGCAGCGCCAGTGTACGGGACGATTTTTATGGCTACACCTTC	CSASVRDDFYGYTF
.	TRBV9	.	TRBJ1-1	TGTGCCAGCAGCCTCACGGGGACTGAAGCTTTCTTT	CASSLTGTEAFF
TRBD1	TRBV7-9	.	TRBJ1-1	TGTGCCAGCAGCTCGACAGGGCTGGGCCCTGAAGCTTTCTTT	CASSSTGLGPEAFF
.	TRBV9	.	TRBJ2-2	TGTGCCAGCAGAGCCAGGTTGAGCACCGGGGAGCTGTTTTTT	CASRARLSTGELFF
.	TRBV20-1	.	TRBJ2-7	TGCAGTGCTAACGGGCCGGGCTCCTACGAGCAGTACTTC	CSANGPGSYEQYF
.	TRBV5-1	.	TRBJ2-3	TGCGCCAGCAGCAGCCCCAGGGTATTTCAAGATACGCAGTATTTT	CASSSPRVFQDTQYF
TRBD1	TRBV6-2/TRBV6-3	once	TRBJ2-1	TGTGCCAGCAGTTACCTCCCCGGACAGGGAAACAATGAGCAGTTCTTC	CASSYLPGQGNNEQFF
TRBD2	TRBV2	.	TRBJ2-7	TGTGCCAGCAGCGGGAGGTACTACGAGCAGTACTTC	CASSGRYYEQYF
.	TRBV15	.	TRBJ2-1	TGTGCCACCAGCAGAGATAAGGAGACAGTTAATCGGAATGAGCAGTTCTTC	CATSRDKETVNRNEQFF
TRBD1	TRBV5-1	.	TRBJ2-3	TGCGCCAGCAGCCCCCGGGACAGAAACACAGATACGCAGTATTTT	CASSPRDRNTDTQYF
.	TRBV28	.	TRBJ2-5	TGTGCCAGCAGTTTAACGGGGAGCAGAGAGACCCAGTACTTC	CASSLTGSRETQYF
.	TRBV30	.	TRBJ2-3	TGTGCCTGGAGTGCACTCACAGATACGCAGTATTTT	CAWSALTDTQYF